The entry below gives a single TCR beta chain sequence along with its context. V was pared by 6 bases and J by 1 base, with 9 bases between. The CDR3 has 13 amino acids. Per the germline V gene, CDR1 is MDHEN and CDR2 is SYDVKM. Clones were read by immunoSEQ multiplex PCR, and TCRdb kept only the in-frame ones, dropping some. Among roughly 170,000 clones listed, 60% to 75% were seen once. The sample comes from a study of shared clonotypes between healthy human individuals. Input material: memory CD4+ T cells sorted from blood. Indicated subset: CD45RA-negative fraction. J is TRBJ1-1 and V is TRBV28; D might be TRBD1 (6 bases). This TCR was sampled from a young man in good health. CDR3 bases: TGTGCCAGCAGGCCACAGGGGAACACTGAAGCTTTCTTT. Translated, it gives CASRPQGNTEAFF.